This T cell receptor (beta chain) appears in the sequencing data of a study of a mutant IDH1 vaccine in newly diagnosed glioma. Time point defined: week 35, safety follow-up. It was 300 ug of mutant IDH1 20-mer peptide that made up each vaccine dose, given with topical imiquimod. Here immunoSEQ multiplex PCR was the method, and the copy in TCRdb shows in-frame clones only, minus some. Found here are roughly 26,000 clones, around four fifths of them singletons; the top ten hold around 29%. Germline CDR1 is SNHLY and CDR2 is FYNNEI. There are 15 residues in the CDR3. The V and J ends lost 2 bases and 1 base respectively, with 10 bases between them. Turning to this clone: What it recognizes is unknown.

The chain joins TRBV2 to TRBJ2-3; D is unclear. The sequenced sample was PBMCs, obtained from a glioma patient whose treatment included an IDH1 peptide vaccine. The sequence derives from a man younger than 40 with glioma. CDR3 nucleotides: TGTGCCAGCAGTGAACTCCTAGGAGGCACAGATACGCAGTATTTT. Protein product: CASSELLGGTDTQYF. Complete variable domain (other parts from reference TRBV2 and TRBJ2-3): EPEVTQTPSHQVTQMGQEVILRCVPISNHLYFYWYRQILGQKVEFLVSFYNNEISEKSEIFDDQFSVERPDGSNFTLKIRSTKLEDSAMYFCASSELLGGTDTQYFGPGTRLTVL.